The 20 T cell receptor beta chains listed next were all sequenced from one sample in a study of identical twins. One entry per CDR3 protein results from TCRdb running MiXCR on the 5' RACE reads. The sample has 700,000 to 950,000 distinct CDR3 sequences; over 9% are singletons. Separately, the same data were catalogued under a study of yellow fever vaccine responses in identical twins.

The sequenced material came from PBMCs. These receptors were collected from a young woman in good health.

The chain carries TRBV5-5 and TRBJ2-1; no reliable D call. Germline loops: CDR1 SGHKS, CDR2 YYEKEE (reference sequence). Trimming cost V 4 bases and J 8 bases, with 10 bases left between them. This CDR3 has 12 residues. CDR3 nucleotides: TGTGCCAGCAGCCCCGACCTTTATGAGCAGTTCTTC. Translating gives CASSPDLYEQFF. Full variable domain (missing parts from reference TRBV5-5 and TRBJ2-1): DAGVTQSPTHLIKTRGQQVTLRCSPISGHKSVSWYQQVLGQGPQFIFQYYEKEERGRGNFPDRFSARQFPNYSSELNVNALLLGDSALYLCASSPDLYEQFFGPGTRLTVL.

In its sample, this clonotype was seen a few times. The chain's CDR3 is CSARDPVGRTGGTEAFF. The DNA of the CDR3 is TGCAGTGCTAGAGATCCCGTCGGCCGGACAGGGGGCACTGAAGCTTTCTTT. The chain recombines TRBV20-1 with TRBJ1-1, with 10 nucleotides matching TRBD1. The ends lost 0 bases at V and 4 bases at J; junction bases unmatched: 11. The CDR3 contains 17 residues. Per the germline V gene, CDR1 is DFQATT and CDR2 is SNEGSKA (reference sequence).

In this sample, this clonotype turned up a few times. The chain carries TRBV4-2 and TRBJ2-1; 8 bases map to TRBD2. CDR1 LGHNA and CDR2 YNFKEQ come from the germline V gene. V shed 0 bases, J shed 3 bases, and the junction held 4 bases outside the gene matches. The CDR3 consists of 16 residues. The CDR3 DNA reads TGTGCCAGCAGCCAAGATACGAGCGGGGGCTACAATGAGCAGTTCTTC. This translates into CASSQDTSGGYNEQFF.

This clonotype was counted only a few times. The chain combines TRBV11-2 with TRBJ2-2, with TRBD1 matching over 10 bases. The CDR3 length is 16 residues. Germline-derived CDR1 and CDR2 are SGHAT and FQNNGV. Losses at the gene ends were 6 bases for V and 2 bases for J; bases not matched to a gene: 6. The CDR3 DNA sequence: TGTGCCAGCAGAGCGGGACAGGGGATCAACACCGGGGAGCTGTTTTTT. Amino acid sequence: CASRAGQGINTGELFF.

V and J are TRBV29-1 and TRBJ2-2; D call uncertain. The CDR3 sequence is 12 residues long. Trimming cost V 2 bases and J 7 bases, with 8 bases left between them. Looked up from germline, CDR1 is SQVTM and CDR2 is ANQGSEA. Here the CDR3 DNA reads TGCAGCGTTGAACTGGCTAGCGGGGAGCTGTTTTTT. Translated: CSVELASGELFF.

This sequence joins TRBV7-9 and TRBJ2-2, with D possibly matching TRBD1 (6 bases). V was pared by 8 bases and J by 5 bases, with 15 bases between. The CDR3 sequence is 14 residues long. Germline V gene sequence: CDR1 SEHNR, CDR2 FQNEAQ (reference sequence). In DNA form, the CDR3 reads TGTGCCAGCTTGCCCGGGACAACTACCGGGGAGCTGTTTTTT. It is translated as CASLPGTTTGELFF.

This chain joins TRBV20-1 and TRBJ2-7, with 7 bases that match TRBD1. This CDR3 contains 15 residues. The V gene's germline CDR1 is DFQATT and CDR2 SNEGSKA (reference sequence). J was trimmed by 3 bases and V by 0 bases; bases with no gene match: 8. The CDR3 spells CSARDRGQGDYEQYV. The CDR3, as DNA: TGCAGTGCTAGAGATCGGGGTCAGGGGGACTACGAGCAGTACGTC.

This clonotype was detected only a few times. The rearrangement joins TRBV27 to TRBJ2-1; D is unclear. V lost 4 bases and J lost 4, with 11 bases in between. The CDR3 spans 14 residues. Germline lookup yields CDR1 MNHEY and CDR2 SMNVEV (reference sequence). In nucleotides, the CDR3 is TGTGCCAGCAGTTCCCACCAGGAATACAATGAGCAGTTCTTC. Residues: CASSSHQEYNEQFF.

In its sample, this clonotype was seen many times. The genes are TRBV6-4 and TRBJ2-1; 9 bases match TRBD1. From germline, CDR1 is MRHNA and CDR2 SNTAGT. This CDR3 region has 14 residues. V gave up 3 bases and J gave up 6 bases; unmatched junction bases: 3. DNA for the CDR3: TGTGCCAGCAGTGAACAGGGGGCTTTCAATGAGCAGTTCTTC. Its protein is CASSEQGAFNEQFF.

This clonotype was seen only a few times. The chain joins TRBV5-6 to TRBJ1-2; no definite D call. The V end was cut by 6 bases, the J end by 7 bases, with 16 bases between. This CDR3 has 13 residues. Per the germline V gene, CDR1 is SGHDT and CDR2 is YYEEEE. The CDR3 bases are TGTGCCAGCAACCCGGTTGGGGTGCGTGGCTACACCTTC. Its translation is CASNPVGVRGYTF.

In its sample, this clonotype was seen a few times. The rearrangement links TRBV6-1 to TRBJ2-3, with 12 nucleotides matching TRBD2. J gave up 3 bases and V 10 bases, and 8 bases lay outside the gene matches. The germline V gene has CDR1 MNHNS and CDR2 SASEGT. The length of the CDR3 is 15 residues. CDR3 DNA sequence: TGTGCCACTACGACTAGCGGGAGCTTTACAGATACGCAGTATTTT. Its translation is CATTTSGSFTDTQYF.

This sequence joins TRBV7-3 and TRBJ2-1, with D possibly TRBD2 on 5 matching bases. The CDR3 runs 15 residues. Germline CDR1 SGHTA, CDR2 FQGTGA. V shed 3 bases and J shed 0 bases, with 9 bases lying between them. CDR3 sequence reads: CASSFQAASYNEQFF. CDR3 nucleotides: TGTGCCAGCAGCTTTCAAGCGGCCTCCTACAATGAGCAGTTCTTC.

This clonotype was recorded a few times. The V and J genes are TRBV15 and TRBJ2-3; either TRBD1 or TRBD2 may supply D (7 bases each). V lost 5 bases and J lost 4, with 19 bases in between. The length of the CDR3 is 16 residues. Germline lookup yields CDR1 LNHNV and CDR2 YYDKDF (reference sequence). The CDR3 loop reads CATSQQAGGGADTQYF. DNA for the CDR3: TGTGCCACCAGCCAACAGGCAGGGGGGGGTGCAGATACGCAGTATTTT.

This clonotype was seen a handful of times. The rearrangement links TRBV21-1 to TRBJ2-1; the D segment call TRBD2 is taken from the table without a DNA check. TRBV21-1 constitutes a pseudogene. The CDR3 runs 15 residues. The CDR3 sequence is CASSKGPGEYNEQFF. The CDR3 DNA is TGTGCCAGTAGCAAAGGGCCGGGAGAGTACAATGAGCAGTTCTTC.

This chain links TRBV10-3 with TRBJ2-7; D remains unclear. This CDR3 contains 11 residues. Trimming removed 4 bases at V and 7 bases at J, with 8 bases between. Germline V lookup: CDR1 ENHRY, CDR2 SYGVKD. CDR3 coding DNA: TGTGCCATCAGTGGCGGCCGTGAGCAGTACTTC. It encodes CAISGGREQYF.

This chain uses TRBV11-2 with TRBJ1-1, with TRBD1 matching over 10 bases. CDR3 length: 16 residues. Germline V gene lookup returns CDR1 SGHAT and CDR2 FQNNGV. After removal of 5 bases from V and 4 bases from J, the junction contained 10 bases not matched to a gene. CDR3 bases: TGTGCCAGCAGCCCCGGACAGGGGGTGAGAGGCACTGAAGCTTTCTTT. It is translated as CASSPGQGVRGTEAFF.

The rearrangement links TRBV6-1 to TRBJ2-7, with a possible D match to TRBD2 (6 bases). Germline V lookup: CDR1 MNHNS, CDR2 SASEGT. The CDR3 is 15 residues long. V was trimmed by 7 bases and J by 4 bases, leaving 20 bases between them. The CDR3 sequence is CASTKDAGPPYEQYV. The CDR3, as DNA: TGTGCCAGCACCAAGGACGCGGGACCCCCTTACGAGCAGTACGTC.

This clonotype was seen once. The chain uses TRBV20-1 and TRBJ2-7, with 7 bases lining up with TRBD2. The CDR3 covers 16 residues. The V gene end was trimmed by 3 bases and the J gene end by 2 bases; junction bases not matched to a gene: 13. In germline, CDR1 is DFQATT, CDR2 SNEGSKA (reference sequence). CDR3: CSARTRRGGPTYEQYF. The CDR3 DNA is TGCAGTGCTAGGACCCGGAGGGGAGGGCCTACCTACGAGCAGTACTTC.

CDR3 region: CASSLFSRTPQETQYF. The DNA of the CDR3 is TGTGCCAGCAGTTTATTTAGCAGAACGCCTCAAGAGACCCAGTACTTC. The gene calls are TRBV27 and TRBJ2-5; D is undetermined. The CDR3 length is 16 residues. Germline V gives CDR1 MNHEY, CDR2 SMNVEV (reference sequence). Trimming took 1 base from V and 2 from J, leaving 14 bases between them.

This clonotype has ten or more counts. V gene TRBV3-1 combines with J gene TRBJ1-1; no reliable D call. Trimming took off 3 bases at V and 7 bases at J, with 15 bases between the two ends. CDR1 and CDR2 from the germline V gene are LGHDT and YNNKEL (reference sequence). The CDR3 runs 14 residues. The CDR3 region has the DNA TGTGCCAGCAGCCAGAGGGCAGAGAGACATGAAGCTTTCTTT. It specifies CASSQRAERHEAFF.